The 23 T cell receptor beta chains below were found in one sample sequenced in a study of blood T cell repertoires in COVID-19. Profiling relied on immunoSEQ multiplex PCR, and the TCRdb table lists in-frame clones only, not all of them. Among about 270,000 clones listed, about 86% were seen once. Specimen: peripheral blood. The receptors derive from a woman aged 25-40 years with COVID-19, enrolled during active disease.

The chain couples TRBV5-6 to TRBJ1-5, with D possibly matching TRBD1 (5 bases). The germline V gene encodes CDR1 SGHDT and CDR2 YYEEEE. Between the trimmed V and J ends, which lost 1 base and 6 bases, there was a span of 17 bases. The CDR3 spans 16 residues. CDR3 nucleotide sequence: TGTGCCAGCAGCTTGTATAGGGGTCCCTCGGGTCAGCCCCAGCATTTT. Translation gives CASSLYRGPSGQPQHF. The full variable domain, rest sourced from reference TRBV5-6 and TRBJ1-5, is DAGVTQSPTHLIKTRGQQVTLRCSPKSGHDTVSWYQQALGQGPQFIFQYYEEEERQRGNFPDRFSGHQFPNYSSELNVNALLLGDSALYLCASSLYRGPSGQPQHFGDGTRLSIL.

This chain connects TRBV3-1 (or the pseudogene TRBV3-2) to TRBJ1-2; 7 bases map to TRBD1. Germline trimming cut 4 bases from V and 0 bases from J; bases unmatched to any gene: 8. Germline V gene sequence: CDR1 LGHDT, CDR2 YNNKEL (reference sequence). The CDR3 is 16 amino acids. The CDR3 sequence: CASSRKGTVANYGYTF. The CDR3 DNA sequence: TGTGCCAGCAGCCGAAAAGGGACAGTCGCTAACTATGGCTACACCTTC.

There are a few counts of this clone. The chain couples TRBV29-1 to TRBJ2-3; TRBD2 might be the D (5 bases). Germline CDR1 is SQVTM and CDR2 is ANQGSEA. CDR3 length: 13 amino acids. V lost 3 bases and J 4 bases, leaving 11 bases between the germline ends. The CDR3 reads CSVELRGPDTQYF. The CDR3 DNA sequence: TGCAGCGTTGAGCTTCGAGGGCCAGATACGCAGTATTTT.

This chain uses TRBV29-1 with TRBJ2-3; 9 bases map to TRBD2. After removal of 5 bases from V and 6 bases from J, the junction contained 12 bases not matched to a gene. This CDR3 contains 15 residues. Germline lookup yields CDR1 SQVTM and CDR2 ANQGSEA. CDR3 nucleotide sequence: TGCAGCGTTCAGGGACTAGCTAATCCCTTCGATACGCAGTATTTT. It is translated as CSVQGLANPFDTQYF.

The rearrangement uses TRBV5-8 and TRBJ1-5; 11 bases fit TRBD1. With 5 bases clipped from V and 2 bases from J, the junction kept 12 bases outside the gene matches. This CDR3 has 18 amino acids. Germline V gives CDR1 SGHTS, CDR2 YDEGEE. CDR3 region: CASSSGTGGLGGNQPQHF. CDR3 sequence (DNA): TGTGCCAGCAGTTCCGGGACAGGGGGTCTCGGGGGCAATCAGCCCCAGCATTTT.

In DNA, the CDR3 is TGTGCCAGCAGCTACGGTTACGCCCGCTCTGGGGCCAACGTCCTGACTTTC. Translated: CASSYGYARSGANVLTF. The V gene is TRBV5-6, the J gene TRBJ2-6; the D is unclear. V was clipped by 3 bases and J by 0 bases, with 13 bases between them. Germline V gene sequence: CDR1 SGHDT, CDR2 YYEEEE. The CDR3 runs 17 residues.

The V and J genes are TRBV28 and TRBJ1-2, with 7 bases that match TRBD1. V gave up 11 bases and J gave up 4 bases; unmatched junction bases: 7. CDR3 length equals 12 residues. Germline loops: CDR1 MDHEN, CDR2 SYDVKM. The CDR3, as DNA: TGTGCCCTGGCGGACAGGATCTATGGCTACACCTTC. Translating gives CALADRIYGYTF.

V is TRBV21-1 and J is TRBJ2-7; the D call TRBD2 from the table was never checked on the DNA. TRBV21-1 represents a pseudogene. CDR3 size: 20 residues. The CDR3 nucleotides read TGTGCCAGCAGCACGGGGCCGACGGGACTAGCGGGGCTCAGCTCCTACGAGCAGTACTTC. It yields the protein CASSTGPTGLAGLSSYEQYF.

The J gene is TRBJ2-7, the V gene TRBV10-3; 8 bases map to TRBD1. J lost 3 bases, V lost 9 bases, and 13 bases had no gene match. The V gene's germline CDR1 is ENHRY and CDR2 SYGVKD. The CDR3 consists of 15 residues. CDR3 residues: CAIRTEGQVDYEQYF. The CDR3 DNA reads as TGTGCCATTAGAACGGAGGGACAGGTCGACTACGAGCAGTACTTC.

The rearrangement joins TRBV9 to TRBJ2-3, with D possibly matching TRBD2 (6 bases). Germline V gene lookup returns CDR1 SGDLS and CDR2 YYNGEE. This CDR3 comprises 14 residues. V shed 2 bases and J shed 4 bases, with 11 bases lying between them. This CDR3 reads CASSVTSGADTQYF. The CDR3 DNA reads TGTGCCAGCAGCGTGACTAGTGGGGCAGATACGCAGTATTTT. The complete variable domain, with remaining parts taken from reference TRBV9 and TRBJ2-3, reads DSGVTQTPKHLITATGQRVTLRCSPRSGDLSVYWYQQSLDQGLQFLIQYYNGEERAKGNILERFSAQQFPDLHSELNLSSLELGDSALYFCASSVTSGADTQYFGPGTRLTVL.

This clone appeared a few times. The rearrangement uses TRBV24-1 and TRBJ2-1, with TRBD2 identical over 7 bases. Germline trimming cut 5 bases from V and 7 bases from J; bases unmatched to any gene: 7. This CDR3 has 14 residues. CDR1 and CDR2 from the germline V gene are KGHDR and SFDVKD. The CDR3 sequence is CATSVGRGKNEQFF. CDR3 DNA sequence: TGTGCCACCAGTGTAGGGCGGGGGAAAAATGAGCAGTTCTTC.

This chain uses TRBV25-1 with TRBJ1-6; D unresolved. The germline V gene encodes CDR1 MGHDK and CDR2 SYGVNS. With 3 bases removed from V and 7 bases from J, the gap between germline ends came to 10 bases. This CDR3 comprises 14 residues. The CDR3 DNA reads TGTGCCAGCAGTGATCCGCCAGGAAATTCACCCCTCCACTTT. Protein: CASSDPPGNSPLHF.

The V call is TRBV6-5, the J call TRBJ2-7, with D maybe TRBD2 (6 bases). V shed 4 bases and J shed 4 bases, with 20 bases lying between them. The CDR3 sequence is 16 residues long. Germline loops: CDR1 MNHEY, CDR2 SVGAGI. The CDR3 nucleotides are TGTGCCAGCAGTTCCCTCTCCGGGACTCCGCGTTACGAGCAGTACTTC. This gives the protein CASSSLSGTPRYEQYF.

V and J are TRBV2 and TRBJ1-1; TRBD1 aligns across 7 bases. After removal of 4 bases from V and 5 bases from J, the junction contained 10 bases not matched to a gene. There are 15 residues in the CDR3. Germline V lookup: CDR1 SNHLY, CDR2 FYNNEI. The CDR3 sequence: CASSAFGQVLTEAFF. As DNA, the CDR3 is TGTGCCAGCAGTGCGTTTGGACAGGTTCTAACTGAAGCTTTCTTT. The whole variable domain, filled in from reference TRBV2 and TRBJ1-1, reads EPEVTQTPSHQVTQMGQEVILRCVPISNHLYFYWYRQILGQKVEFLVSFYNNEISEKSEIFDDQFSVERPDGSNFTLKIRSTKLEDSAMYFCASSAFGQVLTEAFFGQGTRLTVV.

The chain couples TRBV12-3 or TRBV12-4 to TRBJ2-1; D call uncertain. The CDR3 runs 11 residues. Trimming took off 5 bases at V and 3 bases at J, with 2 bases between the two ends. CDR3 residues: CASSLYNEQFF. CDR3 nucleotide sequence: TGTGCCAGCAGTCTCTACAATGAGCAGTTCTTC.

This chain connects TRBV29-1 to TRBJ1-1; 9 bases are a match to TRBD1. CDR1 is SQVTM and CDR2 is ANQGSEA in the germline V gene. This CDR3 has 13 amino acids. Trimming removed 6 bases from V and 5 bases from J; junction bases left unmatched: 7. CDR3 residues: CSVRDREGTEAFF. The CDR3 coding sequence is TGCAGCGTGCGGGACAGGGAAGGTACTGAAGCTTTCTTT.

This chain connects TRBV27 to TRBJ2-1, with 7 bases fitting TRBD2. This CDR3 is built from 15 residues. Germline values: CDR1 MNHEY, CDR2 SMNVEV (reference sequence). Trimming at V came to 3 bases and at J to 4 bases, leaving 6 bases not matched to a gene. The CDR3 sequence is CASSFGWGGYNEQFF. The CDR3 nucleotides are TGTGCCAGCAGTTTCGGGTGGGGGGGTTACAATGAGCAGTTCTTC.

The chain employs TRBV11-2 and TRBJ1-2; possibly TRBD1 for D (5 bases). The germline V and J ends were trimmed by 3 bases and 3 bases, with 11 bases remaining between them. The germline gives CDR1 SGHAT, CDR2 FQNNGV. This CDR3 comprises 14 residues. The CDR3 loop is CASSLQGGDYGYTF. The CDR3 DNA reads TGTGCCAGCAGCTTGCAGGGAGGGGACTATGGCTACACCTTC.

V and J are TRBV6-5 and TRBJ1-1; 9 bases align to TRBD1. Unmatched junction bases numbered 9, after V lost 6 bases and J lost 4 bases. Germline CDR1 MNHEY, CDR2 SVGAGI. The CDR3 covers 15 residues. CDR3: CASRYRGRRSTEAFF. The CDR3 nucleotides read TGTGCCAGCAGATACAGGGGGCGCCGGTCCACTGAAGCTTTCTTT.

This chain joins TRBV19 and TRBJ1-2; D ambiguous. Deletions cut 3 bases from V and 1 base from J, with 6 bases between. The V gene's germline CDR1 is LNHDA and CDR2 SQIVND (reference sequence). The CDR3 runs to 13 residues. DNA of the CDR3: TGTGCCAGTAGTATTTCTATTAACTATGGCTACACCTTC. As protein: CASSISINYGYTF.

The V call is TRBV19, the J call TRBJ2-7, with a tentative D call TRBD1 (5 bases). The CDR3 is 14 amino acids. Trimming removed 6 bases at V and 0 bases at J, with 12 bases between. Germline V gene data show CDR1 as LNHDA and CDR2 as SQIVND (reference sequence). The CDR3 DNA sequence: TGTGCCAGTAGCTCAGGGTTAAGCTCCTACGAGCAGTACTTC. Residues: CASSSGLSSYEQYF.

The rearrangement links TRBV27 to TRBJ1-1; no reliable D call. Trimming stripped 3 bases from V and 3 bases from J, with 11 bases between. The CDR3 runs 14 residues. The germline V gene has CDR1 MNHEY and CDR2 SMNVEV (reference sequence). The CDR3 region has the DNA TGTGCCAGCAGTTTTCTGGGGAGGTACACTGAAGCTTTCTTT. Protein sequence: CASSFLGRYTEAFF.

The genes are TRBV21-1 and TRBJ2-7; TRBD2, the table's D call, was not compared with the DNA. TRBV21-1 is flagged as a pseudogene. The CDR3 contains 12 residues. The CDR3: CASSKERYEQYF. The CDR3 DNA reads TGTGCCAGCAGCAAAGAGAGGTACGAGCAGTACTTC.